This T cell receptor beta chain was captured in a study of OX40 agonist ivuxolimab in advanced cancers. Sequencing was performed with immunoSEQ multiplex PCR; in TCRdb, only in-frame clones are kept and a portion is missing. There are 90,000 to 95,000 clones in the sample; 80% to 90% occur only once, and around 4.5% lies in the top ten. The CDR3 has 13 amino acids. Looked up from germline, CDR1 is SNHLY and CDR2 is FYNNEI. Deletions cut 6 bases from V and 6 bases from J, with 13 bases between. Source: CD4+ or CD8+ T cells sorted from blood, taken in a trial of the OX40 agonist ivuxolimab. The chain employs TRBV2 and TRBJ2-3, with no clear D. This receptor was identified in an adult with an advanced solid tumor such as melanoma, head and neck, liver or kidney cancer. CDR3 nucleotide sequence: TGTGCCAGCAGCCCGGACCCGAGGGATACGCAGTATTTT. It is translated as CASSPDPRDTQYF.